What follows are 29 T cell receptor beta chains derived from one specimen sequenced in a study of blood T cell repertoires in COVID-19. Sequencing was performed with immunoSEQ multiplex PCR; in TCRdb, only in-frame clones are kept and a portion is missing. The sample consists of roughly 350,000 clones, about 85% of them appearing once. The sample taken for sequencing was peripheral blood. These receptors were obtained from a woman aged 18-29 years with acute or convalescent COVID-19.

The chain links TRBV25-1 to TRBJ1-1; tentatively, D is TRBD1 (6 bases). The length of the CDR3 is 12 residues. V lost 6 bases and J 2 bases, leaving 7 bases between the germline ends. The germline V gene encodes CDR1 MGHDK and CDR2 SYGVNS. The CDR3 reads CASSRGNTEAFF. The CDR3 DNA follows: TGTGCCAGCAGCAGGGGAAACACTGAAGCTTTCTTT.

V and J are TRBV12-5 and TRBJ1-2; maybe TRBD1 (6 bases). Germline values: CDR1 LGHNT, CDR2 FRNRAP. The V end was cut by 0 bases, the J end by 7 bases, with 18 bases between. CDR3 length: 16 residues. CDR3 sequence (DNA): TGTGCTAGTGGTTTGGTCCGGTGGGAGGGGGACCGTGGCTACACCTTC. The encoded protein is CASGLVRWEGDRGYTF.

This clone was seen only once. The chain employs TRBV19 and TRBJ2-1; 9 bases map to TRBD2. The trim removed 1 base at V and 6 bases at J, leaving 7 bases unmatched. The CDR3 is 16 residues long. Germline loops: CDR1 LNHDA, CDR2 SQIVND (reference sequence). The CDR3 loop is CASSIAIAGAINEQFF. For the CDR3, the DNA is TGTGCCAGTAGTATAGCAATAGCGGGAGCCATCAATGAGCAGTTCTTC.

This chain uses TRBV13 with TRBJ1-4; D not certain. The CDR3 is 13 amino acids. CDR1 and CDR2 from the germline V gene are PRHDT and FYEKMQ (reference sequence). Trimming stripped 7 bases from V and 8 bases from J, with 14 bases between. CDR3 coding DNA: TGTGCCAGCACCCTGGCGGGGAGCGAAAAACTGTTTTTT. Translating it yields CASTLAGSEKLFF.

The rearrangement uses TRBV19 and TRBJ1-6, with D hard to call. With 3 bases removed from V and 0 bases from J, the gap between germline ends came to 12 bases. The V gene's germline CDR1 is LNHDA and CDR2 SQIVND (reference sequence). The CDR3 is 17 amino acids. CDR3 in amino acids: CASSIPNRSSYNSPLHF. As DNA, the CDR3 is TGTGCCAGTAGTATTCCGAATAGGAGCTCCTATAATTCACCCCTCCACTTT.

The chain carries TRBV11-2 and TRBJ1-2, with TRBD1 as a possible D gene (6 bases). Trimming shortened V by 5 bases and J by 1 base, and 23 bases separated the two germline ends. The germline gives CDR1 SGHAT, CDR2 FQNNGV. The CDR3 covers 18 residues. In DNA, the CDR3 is TGTGCCAGCAGCGCTAACGAGGGGGGGCTCAACGATAACTATGGCTACACCTTC. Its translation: CASSANEGGLNDNYGYTF.

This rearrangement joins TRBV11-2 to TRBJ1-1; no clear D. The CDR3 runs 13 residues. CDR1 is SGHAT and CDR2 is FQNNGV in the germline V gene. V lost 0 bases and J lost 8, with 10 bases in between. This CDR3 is CASSLDLGPEAFF. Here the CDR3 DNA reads TGTGCCAGCAGCTTAGATCTAGGCCCCGAAGCTTTCTTT.

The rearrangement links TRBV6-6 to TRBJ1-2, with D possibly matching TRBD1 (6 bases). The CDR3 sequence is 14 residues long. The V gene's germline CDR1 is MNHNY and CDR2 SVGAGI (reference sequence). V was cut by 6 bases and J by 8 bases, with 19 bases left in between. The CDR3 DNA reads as TGTGCCAGCAGAGACCCCGGGGGGGCGGCCGGCTACACCTTC. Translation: CASRDPGGAAGYTF.

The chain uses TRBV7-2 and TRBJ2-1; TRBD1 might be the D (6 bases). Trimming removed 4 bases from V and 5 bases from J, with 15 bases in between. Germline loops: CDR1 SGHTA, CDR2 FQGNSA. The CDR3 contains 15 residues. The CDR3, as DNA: TGTGCCAGCAGCTCCCAGGGGCTCTCGGACAATGAGCAGTTCTTC. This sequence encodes CASSSQGLSDNEQFF.

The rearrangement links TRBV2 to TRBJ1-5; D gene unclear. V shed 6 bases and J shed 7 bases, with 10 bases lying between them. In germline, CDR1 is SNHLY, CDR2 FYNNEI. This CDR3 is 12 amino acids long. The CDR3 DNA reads TGTGCCAGCAGGAAGGAGGGACAGCCCCAGCATTTT. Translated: CASRKEGQPQHF.

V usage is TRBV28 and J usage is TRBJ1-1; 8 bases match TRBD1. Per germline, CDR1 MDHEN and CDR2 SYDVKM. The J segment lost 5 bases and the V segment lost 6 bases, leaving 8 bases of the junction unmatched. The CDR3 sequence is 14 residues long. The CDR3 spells CASRLSQGVTEAFF. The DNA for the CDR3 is TGTGCCAGCAGGCTTTCACAGGGGGTAACTGAAGCTTTCTTT.

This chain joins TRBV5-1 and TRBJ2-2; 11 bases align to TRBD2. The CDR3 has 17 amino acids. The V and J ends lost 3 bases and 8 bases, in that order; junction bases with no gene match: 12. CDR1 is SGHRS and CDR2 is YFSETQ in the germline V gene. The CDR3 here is CASSSSTMTSGAGELFF. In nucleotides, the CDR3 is TGCGCCAGCAGCTCTTCGACCATGACTAGCGGGGCGGGGGAGCTGTTTTTT. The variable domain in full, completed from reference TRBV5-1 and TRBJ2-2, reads KAGVTQTPRYLIKTRGQQVTLSCSPISGHRSVSWYQQTPGQGLQFLFEYFSETQRNKGNFPGRFSGRQFSNSRSEMNVSTLELGDSALYLCASSSSTMTSGAGELFFGEGSRLTVL.

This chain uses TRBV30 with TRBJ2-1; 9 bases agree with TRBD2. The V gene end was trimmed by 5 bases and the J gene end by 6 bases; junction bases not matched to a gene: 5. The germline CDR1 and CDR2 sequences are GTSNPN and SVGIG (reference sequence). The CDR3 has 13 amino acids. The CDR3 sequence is CAWAGGPGNEQFF. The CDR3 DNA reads TGTGCCTGGGCGGGGGGGCCTGGCAATGAGCAGTTCTTC.

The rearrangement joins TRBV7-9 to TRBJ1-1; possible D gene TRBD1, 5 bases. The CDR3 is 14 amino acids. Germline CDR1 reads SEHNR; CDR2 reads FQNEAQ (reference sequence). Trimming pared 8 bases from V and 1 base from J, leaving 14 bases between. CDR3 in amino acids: CASALGGANTEAFF. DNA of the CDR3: TGTGCCAGCGCCCTTGGAGGGGCGAACACTGAAGCTTTCTTT.

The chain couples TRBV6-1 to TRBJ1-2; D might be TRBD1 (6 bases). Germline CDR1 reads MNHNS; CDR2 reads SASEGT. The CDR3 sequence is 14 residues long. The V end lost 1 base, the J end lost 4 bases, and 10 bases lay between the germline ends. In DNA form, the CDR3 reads TGTGCCAGCAGTGAAGGACAGGCCACCTATGGCTACACCTTC. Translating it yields CASSEGQATYGYTF.

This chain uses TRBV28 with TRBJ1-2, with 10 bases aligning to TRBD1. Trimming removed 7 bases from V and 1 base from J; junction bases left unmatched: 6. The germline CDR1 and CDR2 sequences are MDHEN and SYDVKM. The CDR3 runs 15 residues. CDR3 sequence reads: CASTRTGGDNYGYTF. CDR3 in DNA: TGTGCCAGCACTCGGACAGGGGGGGATAACTATGGCTACACCTTC.

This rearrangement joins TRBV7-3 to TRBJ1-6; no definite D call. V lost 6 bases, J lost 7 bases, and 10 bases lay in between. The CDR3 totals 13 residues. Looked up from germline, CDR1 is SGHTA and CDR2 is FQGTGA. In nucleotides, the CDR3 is TGTGCCAGCAGTCTTTCCGAGAATTCACCCCTCCACTTT. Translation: CASSLSENSPLHF.

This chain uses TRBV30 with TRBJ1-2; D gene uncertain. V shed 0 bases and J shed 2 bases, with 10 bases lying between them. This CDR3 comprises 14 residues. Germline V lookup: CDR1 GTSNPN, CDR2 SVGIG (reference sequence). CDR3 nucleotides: TGTGCCTGGAGTGTCCAGGCCCCAAACTATGGCTACACCTTC. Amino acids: CAWSVQAPNYGYTF.

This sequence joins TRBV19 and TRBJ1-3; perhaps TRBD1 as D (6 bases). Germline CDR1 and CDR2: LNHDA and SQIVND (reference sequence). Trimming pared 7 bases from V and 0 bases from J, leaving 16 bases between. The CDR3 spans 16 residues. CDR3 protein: CASIPGQSYSGNTIYF. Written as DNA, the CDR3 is TGTGCCAGTATTCCAGGACAGTCCTACTCTGGAAACACCATATATTTT.

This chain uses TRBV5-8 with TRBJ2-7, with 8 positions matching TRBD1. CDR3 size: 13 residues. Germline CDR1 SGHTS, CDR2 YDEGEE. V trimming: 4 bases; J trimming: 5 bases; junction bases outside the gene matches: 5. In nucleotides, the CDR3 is TGTGCCAGCAGCGCCAGGGGGCGTGACGAGCAGTACTTC. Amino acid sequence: CASSARGRDEQYF.

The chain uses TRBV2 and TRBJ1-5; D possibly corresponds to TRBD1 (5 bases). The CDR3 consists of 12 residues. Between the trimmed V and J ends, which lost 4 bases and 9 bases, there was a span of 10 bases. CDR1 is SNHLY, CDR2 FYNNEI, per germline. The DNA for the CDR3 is TGTGCCAGCAGTGGAACAGGTCCGCCCCAGCATTTT. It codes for CASSGTGPPQHF.

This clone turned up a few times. The CDR3 nucleotides read TGTGCCAGCCGACAGGGGGCGGTGGCTGGCAATCAGCCCCAGCATTTT. Its translation is CASRQGAVAGNQPQHF. The genes are TRBV28 and TRBJ1-5, with 10 positions matching TRBD1. Germline assignment: CDR1 MDHEN and CDR2 SYDVKM. The CDR3 has 16 amino acids. Unmatched junction bases numbered 9, after V lost 8 bases and J lost 2 bases.

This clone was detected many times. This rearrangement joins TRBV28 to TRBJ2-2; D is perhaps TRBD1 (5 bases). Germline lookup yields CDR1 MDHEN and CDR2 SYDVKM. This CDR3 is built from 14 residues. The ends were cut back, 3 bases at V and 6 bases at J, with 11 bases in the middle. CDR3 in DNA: TGTGCCAGCAGTTTCAGGGCAAGATCCGGGGAGCTGTTTTTT. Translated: CASSFRARSGELFF.

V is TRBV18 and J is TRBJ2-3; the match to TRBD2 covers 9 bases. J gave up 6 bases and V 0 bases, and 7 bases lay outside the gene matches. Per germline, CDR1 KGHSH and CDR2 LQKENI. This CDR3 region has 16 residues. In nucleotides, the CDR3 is TGTGCCAGCTCACCACCCTCGACGCGGGGGGGGGATACGCAGTATTTT. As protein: CASSPPSTRGGDTQYF. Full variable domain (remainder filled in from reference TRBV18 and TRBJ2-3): NAGVMQNPRHLVRRRGQEARLRCSPMKGHSHVYWYRQLPEEGLKFMVYLQKENIIDESGMPKERFSAEFPKEGPSILRIQQVVRGDSAAYFCASSPPSTRGGDTQYFGPGTRLTVL.

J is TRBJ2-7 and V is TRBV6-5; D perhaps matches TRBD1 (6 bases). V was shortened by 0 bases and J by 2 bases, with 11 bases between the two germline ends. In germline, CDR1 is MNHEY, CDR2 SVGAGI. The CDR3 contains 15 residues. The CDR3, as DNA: TGTGCCAGCAGTTACTCTCCCGGACAGACCTACGAGCAGTACTTC. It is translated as CASSYSPGQTYEQYF.

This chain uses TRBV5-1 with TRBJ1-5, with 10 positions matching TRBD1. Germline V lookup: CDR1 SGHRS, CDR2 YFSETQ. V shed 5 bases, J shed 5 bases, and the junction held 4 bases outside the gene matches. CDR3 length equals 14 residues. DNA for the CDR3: TGCGCCAGCAGTCAGACAGGGGGCGATCAGCCCCAGCATTTT. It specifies CASSQTGGDQPQHF.

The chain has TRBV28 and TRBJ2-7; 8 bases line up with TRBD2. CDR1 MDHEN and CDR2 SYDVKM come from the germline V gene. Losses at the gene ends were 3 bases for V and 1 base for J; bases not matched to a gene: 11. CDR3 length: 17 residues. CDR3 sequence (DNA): TGTGCCAGCAGTTTTTTCGGCCGGGAGGGCGGATCCTACGAGCAGTACTTC. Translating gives CASSFFGREGGSYEQYF.

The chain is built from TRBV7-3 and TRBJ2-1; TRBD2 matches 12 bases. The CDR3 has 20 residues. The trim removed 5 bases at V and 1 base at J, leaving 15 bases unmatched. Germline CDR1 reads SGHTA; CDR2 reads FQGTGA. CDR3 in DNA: TGTGCCAGCAGCGAACCCCCGAGACTAGCGGGAGTGAAATCCTACAATGAGCAGTTCTTC. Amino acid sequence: CASSEPPRLAGVKSYNEQFF.

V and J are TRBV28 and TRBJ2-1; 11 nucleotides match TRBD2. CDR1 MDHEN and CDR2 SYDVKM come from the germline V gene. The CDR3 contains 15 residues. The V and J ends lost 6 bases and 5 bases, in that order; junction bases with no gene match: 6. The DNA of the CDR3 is TGTGCCAGCAGCTACGGGGGACTAGCGGACAATGAGCAGTTCTTC. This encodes CASSYGGLADNEQFF.